The source of this T cell receptor beta chain is a study of T cell responses to AZD1222 COVID-19 vaccine. In this sample, this clone turned up a few times. The germline gives CDR1 MNHEY, CDR2 SMNVEV (reference sequence). V lost 4 bases and J lost 2; bases outside the gene matches: 9. The length of the CDR3 is 16 residues. Here immunoSEQ multiplex PCR was the method, and the copy in TCRdb shows in-frame clones only, minus some. The profile shows around 130,000 clones, about 94% of them singletons. This TCR was recovered from an adult in good health. The rearrangement links TRBV27 to TRBJ2-7; 9 bases match TRBD1. The specimen was peripheral blood, collected on day 0 of AZD1222 vaccination. CDR3: CASSSPLDRGPYEQYF. The CDR3 bases are TGTGCCAGCAGTTCCCCCCTGGACAGGGGTCCCTACGAGCAGTACTTC.